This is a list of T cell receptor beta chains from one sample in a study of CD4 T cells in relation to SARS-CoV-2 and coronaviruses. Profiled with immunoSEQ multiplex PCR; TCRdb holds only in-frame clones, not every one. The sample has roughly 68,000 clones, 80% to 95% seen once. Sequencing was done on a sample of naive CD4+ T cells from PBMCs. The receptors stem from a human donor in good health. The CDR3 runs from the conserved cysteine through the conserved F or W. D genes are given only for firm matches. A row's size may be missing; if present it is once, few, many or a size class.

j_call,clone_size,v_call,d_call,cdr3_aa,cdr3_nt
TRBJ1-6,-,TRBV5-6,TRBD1,CASDRQGSSPLHF,TGTGCCAGCGACAGACAGGGATCTTCACCCCTCCACTTT
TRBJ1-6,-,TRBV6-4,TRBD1,CAGDRVGSPLHF,TGTGCCGGGGACAGGGTGGGTTCACCCCTCCACTTT
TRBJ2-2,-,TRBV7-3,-,CASSLGVVGELFF,TGTGCCAGCAGCTTAGGTGTGGTCGGGGAGCTGTTTTTT
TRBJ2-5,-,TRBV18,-,CASSPHQRETQYF,TGTGCCAGCTCCCCCCATCAGAGAGAGACCCAGTACTTC
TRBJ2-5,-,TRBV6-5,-,CASSASGTNQETQYF,TGTGCCAGCAGCGCTTCTGGGACAAACCAAGAGACCCAGTACTTC
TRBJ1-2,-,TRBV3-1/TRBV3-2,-,CASSLGTLDGYTF,TGTGCCAGCAGCCTCGGGACGCTTGATGGCTACACCTTC
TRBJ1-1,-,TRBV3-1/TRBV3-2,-,CASSQGGRGAEAFF,TGTGCCAGCAGCCAAGGGGGCAGAGGAGCTGAAGCTTTCTTT
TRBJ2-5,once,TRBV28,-,CASSFSRGAGREAQYF,TGTGCCAGCAGTTTCTCCCGGGGGGCGGGCAGAGAGGCCCAGTACTTC
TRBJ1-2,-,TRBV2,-,CASNPDRPTYGYTF,TGTGCCAGCAATCCTGACAGGCCTACCTATGGCTACACCTTC
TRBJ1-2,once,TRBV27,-,CASSPSGSPGYTF,TGTGCCAGCAGCCCGTCAGGGTCTCCTGGCTACACCTTC
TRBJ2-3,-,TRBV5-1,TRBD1,CASSFTGGTDTQYF,TGCGCCAGCAGCTTTACAGGGGGCACAGATACGCAGTATTTT
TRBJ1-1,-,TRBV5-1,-,CASNPQGLVAFTNTEAFF,TGCGCCAGTAACCCCCAGGGACTGGTCGCCTTTACGAACACTGAAGCTTTCTTT
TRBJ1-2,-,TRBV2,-,CASSQSQGLGYTF,TGTGCCAGCAGTCAATCACAGGGTCTTGGCTACACCTTC
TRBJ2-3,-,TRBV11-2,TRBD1,CASSLEQGARTDTQYF,TGTGCCAGCAGCTTAGAACAGGGGGCTCGGACAGATACGCAGTATTTT
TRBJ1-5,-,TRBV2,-,CASSDGGISNQPQHF,TGTGCCAGCAGTGACGGGGGGATTAGCAATCAGCCCCAGCATTTT
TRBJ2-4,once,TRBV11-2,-,CASSLAGKTPYF,TGTGCCAGCAGCTTAGCGGGCAAGACGCCGTACTTC
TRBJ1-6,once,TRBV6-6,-,CASSSRTGDNSPLHF,TGTGCCAGCAGTTCGAGGACCGGCGATAATTCACCCCTCCACTTT
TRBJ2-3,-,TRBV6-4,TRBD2,CASSSGGAGTDTQYF,TGTGCCAGCTCTAGCGGGGGGGCCGGGACAGATACGCAGTATTTT
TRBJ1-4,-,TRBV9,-,CASSVRSATNEKLFF,TGTGCCAGCAGCGTACGGTCTGCAACTAATGAAAAACTGTTTTTT
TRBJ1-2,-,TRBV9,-,CASTAGQGPGYGYTF,TGTGCCAGCACCGCAGGACAAGGCCCCGGCTATGGCTACACCTTC
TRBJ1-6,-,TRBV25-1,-,CASSGHRDGSPLHF,TGTGCCAGCAGTGGACATCGGGACGGCTCACCCCTCCACTTT
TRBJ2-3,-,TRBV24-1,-,CATSGSGSRADTQYF,TGTGCCACCAGTGGATCAGGAAGCCGGGCGGATACGCAGTATTTT
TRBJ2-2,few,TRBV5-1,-,CASSFQGPPGELFF,TGCGCCAGCAGCTTTCAGGGGCCGCCCGGGGAGCTGTTTTTT
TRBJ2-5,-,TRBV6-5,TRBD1,CASRSGQQNQETQYF,TGTGCCAGCAGGTCGGGACAGCAGAACCAAGAGACCCAGTACTTC
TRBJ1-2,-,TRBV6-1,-,CASSEGAGYGYTF,TGTGCCAGCAGTGAAGGGGCAGGGTATGGCTACACCTTC
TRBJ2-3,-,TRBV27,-,CASSLSRADTQYF,TGTGCCAGCAGTTTATCTCGAGCAGATACGCAGTATTTT
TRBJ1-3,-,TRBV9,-,CASSVNWALSGNTIYF,TGTGCCAGCAGCGTAAACTGGGCATTAAGTGGAAACACCATATATTTT
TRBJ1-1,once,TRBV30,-,CAWMWTNTEAFF,TGTGCCTGGATGTGGACGAACACTGAAGCTTTCTTT
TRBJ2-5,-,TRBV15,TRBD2,CATSREGLAGGQETQYF,TGTGCCACCAGCAGGGAAGGACTAGCGGGGGGGCAGGAGACCCAGTACTTC
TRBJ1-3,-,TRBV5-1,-,CASSPTGSGNTIYF,TGCGCCAGCAGCCCCACAGGATCTGGAAACACCATATATTTT
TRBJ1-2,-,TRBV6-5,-,CASSYQGRGYTF,TGTGCCAGCAGTTATCAGGGACGTGGCTACACCTTC
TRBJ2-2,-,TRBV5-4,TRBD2,CASKVGGAVGELFF,TGTGCCAGCAAAGTCGGGGGGGCAGTCGGGGAGCTGTTTTTT
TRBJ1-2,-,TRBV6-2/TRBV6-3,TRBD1,CASSLRQGGNYGYTF,TGTGCCAGCAGCCTTCGACAGGGAGGGAACTATGGCTACACCTTC
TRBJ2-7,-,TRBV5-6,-,CASSSSPTDHEQYF,TGTGCCAGCAGCAGCTCCCCGACCGACCACGAGCAGTACTTC
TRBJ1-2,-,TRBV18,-,CASSPSGGSGYGYTF,TGTGCCAGCTCACCAAGCGGGGGGAGCGGCTATGGCTACACCTTC
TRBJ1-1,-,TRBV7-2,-,CASSLVGVVNTEAFF,TGTGCCAGCAGCTTAGTGGGGGTTGTGAACACTGAAGCTTTCTTT
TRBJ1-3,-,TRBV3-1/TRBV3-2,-,CASSGRPSSGNTIYF,TGTGCCAGCAGCGGACGACCGAGCTCTGGAAACACCATATATTTT
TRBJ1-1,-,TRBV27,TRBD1,CASSSGQGTEAFF,TGTGCCAGCAGTTCCGGACAGGGCACTGAAGCTTTCTTT